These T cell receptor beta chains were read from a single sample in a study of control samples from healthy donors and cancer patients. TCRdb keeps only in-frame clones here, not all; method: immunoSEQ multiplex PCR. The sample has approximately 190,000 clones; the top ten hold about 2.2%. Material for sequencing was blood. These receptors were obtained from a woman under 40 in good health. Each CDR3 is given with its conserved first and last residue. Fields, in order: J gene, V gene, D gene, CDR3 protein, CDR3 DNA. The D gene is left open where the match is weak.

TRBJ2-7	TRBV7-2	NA	CASSLTGKGEQYF	TGTGCCAGCAGCCTGACCGGGAAAGGGGAGCAGTACTTC
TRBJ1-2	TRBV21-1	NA	CASRADRGRRGYTF	TGTGCCAGCAGAGCCGACAGGGGGCGCAGAGGCTACACCTTC
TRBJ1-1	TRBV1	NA	CTSSLGCLGDTEAFF	TGCACCAGCAGCCTGGGCTGTCTAGGAGACACTGAAGCTTTCTTT
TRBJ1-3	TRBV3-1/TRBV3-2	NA	CASSGTGTSGNTIYF	TGTGCCAGCAGCGGAACAGGGACCTCTGGAAACACCATATATTTT
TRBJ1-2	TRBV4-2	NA	CASSPPTVNYGYTF	TGTGCCAGCAGCCCACCGACGGTTAACTATGGCTACACCTTC
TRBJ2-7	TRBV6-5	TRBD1	CASSRDRVLYEQYF	TGTGCCAGCAGTAGGGACAGAGTCCTATACGAGCAGTACTTC
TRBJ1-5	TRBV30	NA	CAWSIGANQPQHF	TGTGCCTGGAGTATCGGGGCCAATCAGCCCCAGCATTTT
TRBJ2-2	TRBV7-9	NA	CASSLTGAGELFF	TGTGCCAGCAGCTTGACGGGGGCCGGGGAGCTGTTTTTT
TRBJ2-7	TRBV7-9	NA	CASSSYSGEGAPYEQYF	TGTGCCAGCAGCTCGTACTCCGGGGAGGGGGCCCCCTACGAGCAGTACTTC
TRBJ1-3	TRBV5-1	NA	CASRGQIGAYSGNTIYF	TGCGCCAGCAGGGGCCAAATCGGGGCCTACTCTGGAAACACCATATATTTT
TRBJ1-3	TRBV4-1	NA	CASSHKGGRETGAGNTIYF	TGCGCCAGCAGCCATAAAGGAGGCCGGGAGACGGGGGCAGGAAACACCATATATTTT
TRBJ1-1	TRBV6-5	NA	CASKSRGRGTEAFF	TGTGCCAGCAAGAGTCGGGGTAGGGGTACTGAAGCCTTCTTT
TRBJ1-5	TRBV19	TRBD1	CASSIGDRGVQPQHF	TGTGCCAGTAGTATAGGCGACAGGGGCGTTCAGCCCCAGCATTTT
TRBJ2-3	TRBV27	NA	CASSLQDQYSSTDTQYF	TGTGCCAGCAGTCTTCAAGACCAGTATAGTAGCACAGATACGCAGTATTTT
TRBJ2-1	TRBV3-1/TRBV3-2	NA	CASSLTAYNEQFF	TGTGCCAGCAGTCTGACTGCGTACAATGAGCAGTTCTTC
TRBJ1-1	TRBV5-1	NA	CASSLGNWDTEAFF	TGCGCCAGCAGCTTGGGGAATTGGGACACTGAAGCTTTCTTT
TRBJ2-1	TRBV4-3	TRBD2	CASSQSPSGGGYNEQFF	TGCGCCAGCAGCCAATCTCCTAGCGGGGGGGGTTACAATGAGCAGTTCTTC
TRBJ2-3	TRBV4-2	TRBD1	CASSQVPDRADTQYF	TGTGCCAGCAGCCAAGTCCCAGACAGGGCAGATACGCAGTATTTT
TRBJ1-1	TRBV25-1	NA	CASSIMNTEAFF	TGTGCCAGCAGTATAATGAACACTGAAGCTTTCTTT
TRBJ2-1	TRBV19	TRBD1	CASKSGQGLRSSYNEQFF	TGTGCCAGTAAGTCAGGACAGGGGTTGCGGAGCTCCTACAATGAGCAGTTCTTC
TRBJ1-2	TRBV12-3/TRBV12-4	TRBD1	CASSLVGGDGYTF	TGTGCCAGCAGTTTAGTAGGGGGCGATGGCTACACCTTC
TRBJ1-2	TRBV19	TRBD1	CASSPGQGRVVYGYTF	TGTGCCAGTAGTCCGGGACAGGGCCGCGTAGTCTATGGCTACACCTTC
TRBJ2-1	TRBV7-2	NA	CASSQEGGVSYNEQFF	TGTGCCAGCAGCCAAGAGGGGGGGGTCTCCTACAATGAGCAGTTCTTC
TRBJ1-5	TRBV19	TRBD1	CASSIDDRDQPQHF	TGTGCCAGTAGTATTGACGACAGGGATCAGCCCCAGCATTTT
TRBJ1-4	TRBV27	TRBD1	CSKGGGGGHYEKLFF	TGTTCGAAAGGGGGAGGGGGCGGTCATTATGAAAAACTGTTTTTT
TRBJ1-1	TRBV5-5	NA	CASSPQGAYTEAFF	TGTGCCAGCAGCCCACAGGGAGCGTACACTGAAGCTTTCTTT
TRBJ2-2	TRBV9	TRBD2	CASSVSGDMNTGELFF	TGTGCCAGCAGCGTCAGCGGGGATATGAACACCGGGGAGCTGTTTTTT
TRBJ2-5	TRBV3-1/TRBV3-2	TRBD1	CASSPGQNLAETQYF	TGTGCCAGCAGCCCGGGACAGAATCTCGCAGAGACCCAGTACTTC
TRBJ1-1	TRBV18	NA	CASSVNTEAFF	TGTGCCAGCTCTGTGAACACTGAAGCTTTCTTT
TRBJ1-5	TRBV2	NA	CASSEEISGNQPQHF	TGTGCCAGCAGTGAAGAAATTAGCGGGAATCAGCCCCAGCATTTT
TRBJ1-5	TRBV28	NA	CASSFMDSNQPQHF	TGTGCCAGCAGTTTTATGGACAGCAATCAGCCCCAGCATTTT
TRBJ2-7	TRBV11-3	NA	CASSDRRASGEQYF	TGTGCCAGCAGCGACAGACGGGCGAGTGGCGAGCAGTACTTC
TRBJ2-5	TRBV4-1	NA	CASSHPFGAQYF	TGCGCCAGCAGCCATCCCTTTGGGGCCCAGTACTTC
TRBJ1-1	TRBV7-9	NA	CASNPEAFF	TGTGCCAGCAACCCTGAAGCTTTCTTT
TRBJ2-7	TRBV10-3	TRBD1	CAISGPGQGAYEQYF	TGTGCCATCAGTGGGCCCGGACAGGGGGCATACGAGCAGTACTTC
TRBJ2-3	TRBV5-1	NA	CASSLAGSDTQYF	TGCGCCAGCAGCTTGGCGGGCTCAGATACGCAGTATTTT
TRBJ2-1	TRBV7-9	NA	CASSLPGLSSYNEQFF	TGTGCCAGCAGCTTACCGGGGCTTAGCTCCTACAATGAGCAGTTCTTC
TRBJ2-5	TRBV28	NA	CASSNQVVMETQYF	TGTGCCAGCAGCAACCAGGTGGTTATGGAGACCCAGTACTTC
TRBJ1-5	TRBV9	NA	CASSAGLLNQPQHF	TGTGCCAGCAGCGCGGGACTTTTAAATCAGCCCCAGCATTTT
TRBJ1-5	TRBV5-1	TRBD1	CASSPGGTDPQPQHF	TGCGCCAGCAGCCCCGGCGGGACAGATCCTCAGCCCCAGCATTTT
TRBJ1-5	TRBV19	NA	CASSIGGGGQPQHF	TGTGCCAGTAGTATAGGGGGCGGAGGTCAGCCCCAGCATTTT
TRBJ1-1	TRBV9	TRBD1	CASSISPDRDMNTEAFF	TGTGCCAGCAGCATCTCCCCGGACAGGGATATGAACACTGAAGCTTTCTTT
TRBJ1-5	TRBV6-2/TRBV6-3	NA	CASSYSYSKRLNQPQHF	TGTGCCAGCAGTTACTCATATTCAAAAAGGCTTAATCAGCCCCAGCATTTT
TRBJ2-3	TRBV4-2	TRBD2	CASSQRGARTSGGPDTQYF	TGTGCCAGCAGCCAAAGGGGCGCCAGGACTAGCGGGGGACCAGATACGCAGTATTTT
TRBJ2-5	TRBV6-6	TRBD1	CASSNPGQGSETQYF	TGTGCCAGCAGTAATCCGGGACAGGGGTCCGAGACCCAGTACTTC
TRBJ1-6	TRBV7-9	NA	CASSSEKSNSPLHF	TGTGCCAGCAGCTCCGAGAAGAGTAATTCACCCCTCCACTTT
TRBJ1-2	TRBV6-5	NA	CASKQKYGYTF	TGTGCCAGCAAACAGAAGTATGGCTACACCTTC
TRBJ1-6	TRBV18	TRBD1	CASSRQGNSYNSPLHF	TGTGCCAGCTCACGACAGGGGAACTCCTATAATTCACCCCTCCACTTT
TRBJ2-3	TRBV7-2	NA	CASSLAERDTQYF	TGTGCCAGCAGCTTAGCCGAGAGAGATACGCAGTATTTT
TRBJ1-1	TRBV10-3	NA	CAISESAGRVNTEAFF	TGTGCCATCAGTGAGTCCGCGGGACGGGTGAACACTGAAGCTTTCTTT
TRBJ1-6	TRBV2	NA	CASSQTGINNSPLHF	TGTGCCAGCAGTCAAACAGGGATCAATAATTCACCCCTCCACTTT
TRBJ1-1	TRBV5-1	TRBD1	CASSWRTGGTEAFF	TGCGCCAGCAGCTGGAGGACAGGGGGCACTGAAGCTTTCTTT
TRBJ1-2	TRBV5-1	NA	CASSLATASGGYGYTF	TGCGCCAGCAGCTTGGCGACGGCGAGTGGGGGCTATGGCTACACCTTC
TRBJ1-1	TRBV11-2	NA	CASSLGGGKGNTEAFF	TGTGCCAGCAGCTTAGGGGGGGGTAAGGGTAACACTGAAGCTTTCTTT